This TCR beta chain was sequenced in a study of T cell responses to AZD1222 COVID-19 vaccine. Of note for this clone: Its antigen is unknown.

Germline CDR1 and CDR2: SGHTA and FQGNSA. This CDR3 spans 17 amino acids. Trimming left V 2 bases short and J 0 bases short, with 16 bases between. Here immunoSEQ multiplex PCR was the method, and the copy in TCRdb shows in-frame clones only, minus some. The sample includes around 100,000 clones, about 90% seen only once; the top ten take 4% to 4.5%. General study findings and limits: Only a handful of AZD1222 recipients, six or seven in all, had baseline seropositivity.

V usage is TRBV7-2 and J usage is TRBJ1-1; D unclear. The sequencing here drew on peripheral blood, taken on day 0 of MenACWY control vaccination. The TCR comes from an adult in good health. The CDR3 bases are TGTGCCAGCAGCTTAATGGAGCAGGTCCTCATGAACACTGAAGCTTTCTTT. Its translation: CASSLMEQVLMNTEAFF.